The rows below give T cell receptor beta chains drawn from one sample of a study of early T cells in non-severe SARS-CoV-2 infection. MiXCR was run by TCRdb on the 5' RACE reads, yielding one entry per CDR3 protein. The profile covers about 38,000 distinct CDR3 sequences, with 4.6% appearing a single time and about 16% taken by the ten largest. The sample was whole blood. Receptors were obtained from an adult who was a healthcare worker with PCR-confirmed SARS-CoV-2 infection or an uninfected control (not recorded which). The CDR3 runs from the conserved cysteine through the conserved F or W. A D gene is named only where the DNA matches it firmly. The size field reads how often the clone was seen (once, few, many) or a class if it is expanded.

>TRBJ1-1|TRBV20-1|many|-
CSARLLVNTEAFF
TGCAGTGCTAGACTGTTGGTGAACACTGAAGCTTTCTTT
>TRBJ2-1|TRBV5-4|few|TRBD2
CASSLESGGYYNEQFF
TGTGCCAGCAGCTTGGAAAGCGGGGGGTACTACAATGAGCAGTTCTTC
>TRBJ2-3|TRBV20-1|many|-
CSARQGRRTDTQYF
TGCAGTGCTAGGCAGGGCCGCCGCACAGATACGCAGTATTTT
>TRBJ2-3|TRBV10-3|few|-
CAISESDTQYF
TGTGCCATCAGTGAGTCGGATACGCAGTATTTT
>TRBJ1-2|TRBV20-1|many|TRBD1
CSAAPLTGLYGYTF
TGCAGTGCTGCACCCCTGACAGGGCTCTATGGCTACACCTTC
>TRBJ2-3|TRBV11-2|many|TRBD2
CASSLKPPSSGGSTDTQYF
TGTGCCAGCAGCTTAAAGCCCCCGTCTAGCGGGGGGAGCACAGATACGCAGTATTTT
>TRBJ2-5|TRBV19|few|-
CASSPHVSGWETQYF
TGTGCCAGTAGCCCCCACGTCTCGGGCTGGGAGACCCAGTACTTC
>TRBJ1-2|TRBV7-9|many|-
CASSFGSVRAFGYTF
TGTGCCAGCAGCTTCGGGTCGGTTAGGGCATTCGGCTACACCTTC
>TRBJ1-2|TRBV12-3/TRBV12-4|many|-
CASSLRWQSF
TGTGCCAGCAGTTTACGTTGGCAGTCATTC
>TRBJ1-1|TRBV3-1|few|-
CASSQGTVSEAFF
TGTGCCAGCAGCCAAGGGACGGTATCTGAAGCTTTCTTT
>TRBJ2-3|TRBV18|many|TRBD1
CASSQKQGREDTQYF
TGTGCCAGCTCTCAAAAACAGGGGAGAGAAGATACGCAGTATTTT
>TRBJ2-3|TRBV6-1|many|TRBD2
CASSDIAGATDTQYF
TGTGCCAGCAGTGACATAGCGGGAGCGACAGATACGCAGTATTTT
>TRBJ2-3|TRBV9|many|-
CASSEHEADTQYF
TGTGCCAGCAGCGAACACGAGGCAGATACGCAGTATTTT
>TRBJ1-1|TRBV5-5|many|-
CASSYYRVRTEAFF
TGTGCCAGCAGCTATTACAGGGTCAGGACTGAAGCTTTCTTT
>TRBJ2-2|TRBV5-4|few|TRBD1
CASSQGALGTGELFF
TGTGCCAGCAGCCAGGGGGCGCTGGGCACCGGGGAGCTGTTTTTT
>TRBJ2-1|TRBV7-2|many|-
CASSWVVPNEQFF
TGTGCCAGCAGCTGGGTGGTTCCCAATGAGCAGTTCTTC
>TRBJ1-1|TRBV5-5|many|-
CASSFSVLDTEAFF
TGTGCCAGCAGCTTTTCGGTATTGGACACTGAAGCTTTCTTT
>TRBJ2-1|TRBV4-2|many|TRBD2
CASSRGLAGEYNEQFF
TGTGCCAGCAGCCGGGGACTAGCGGGGGAGTACAATGAGCAGTTCTTC
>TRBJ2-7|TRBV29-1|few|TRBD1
CSGSSGGPYEQYF
TGCAGCGGTTCTTCAGGGGGCCCCTACGAGCAGTACTTC
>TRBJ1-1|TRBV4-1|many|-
CASSRGQLSMNTEAFF
TGCGCCAGCAGCCGTGGACAGCTAAGTATGAACACTGAAGCTTTCTTT
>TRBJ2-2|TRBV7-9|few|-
CASGQGALNTGELFF
TGTGCCAGCGGGCAGGGTGCCCTTAACACCGGGGAGCTGTTTTTT
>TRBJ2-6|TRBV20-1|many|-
CSARTGSRSGANVLTF
TGCAGTGCCCGTACAGGGTCTCGCTCTGGGGCCAACGTCCTGACTTTC
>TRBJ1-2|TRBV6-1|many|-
CASSEWGSTYGYTF
TGTGCCAGCAGTGAGTGGGGCTCGACCTATGGCTACACCTTC
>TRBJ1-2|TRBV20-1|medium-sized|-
CSARGIYGYTF
TGCAGTGCTAGAGGGATCTATGGCTACACCTTC
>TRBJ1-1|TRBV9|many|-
CATSRSGDTEAFF
TGTGCCACATCCCGGAGTGGTGACACTGAAGCTTTCTTT
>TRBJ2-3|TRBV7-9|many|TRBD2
CASSLGGSGADTQYF
TGTGCCAGCAGCCTTGGGGGTAGCGGGGCAGATACGCAGTATTTT
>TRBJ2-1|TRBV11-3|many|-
CASSPRALASYNEQFF
TGTGCCAGCAGCCCCAGGGCGCTAGCGTCCTACAATGAGCAGTTCTTC
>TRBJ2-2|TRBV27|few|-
CAPLRQQSNTGELFF
TGTGCCCCCTTGCGACAACAGAGCAACACCGGGGAGCTGTTTTTT
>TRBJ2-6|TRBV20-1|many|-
CSARDGGSGANVLTF
TGCAGTGCTAGAGATGGCGGGTCTGGGGCCAACGTCCTGACTTTC
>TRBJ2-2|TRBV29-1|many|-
CSVESGAGASPTGELFF
TGCAGCGTTGAAAGCGGCGCGGGGGCCTCTCCTACCGGGGAGCTGTTTTTT
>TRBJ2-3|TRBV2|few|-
CASRGGITDTQYF
TGTGCCAGCAGAGGCGGAATCACAGATACGCAGTATTTT
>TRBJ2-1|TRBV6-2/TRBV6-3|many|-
CASSYSPSSAEQFF
TGTGCCAGCAGTTACTCCCCTTCATCGGCAGAGCAGTTCTTC
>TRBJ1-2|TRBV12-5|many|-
CASGGINYGYTF
TGTGCTAGTGGAGGTATCAACTATGGCTACACCTTC
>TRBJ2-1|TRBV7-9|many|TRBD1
CASSSGGVDLDEQFF
TGTGCCAGCAGCTCAGGGGGCGTCGATCTGGATGAGCAGTTCTTC
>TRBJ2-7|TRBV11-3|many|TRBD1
CASSLGQGDEQYF
TGTGCCAGCAGCTTAGGACAGGGCGACGAGCAGTACTTC
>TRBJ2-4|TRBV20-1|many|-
CSARGTSKNIQYF
TGCAGTGCCAGAGGGACATCAAAAAACATTCAGTACTTC
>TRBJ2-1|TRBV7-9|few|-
CASSKVPGEQFF
TGTGCCAGCAGCAAAGTCCCAGGGGAGCAGTTCTTC
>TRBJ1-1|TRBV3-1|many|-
CASSQVQANTEAFF
TGTGCCAGCAGCCAAGTTCAGGCTAACACTGAAGCTTTCTTT
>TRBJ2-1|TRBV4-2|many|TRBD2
CASSQSRGELAYNEQFF
TGTGCCAGCAGCCAATCACGGGGGGAACTAGCCTACAATGAGCAGTTCTTC
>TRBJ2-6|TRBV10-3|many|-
CAIGARGANVLTF
TGTGCCATAGGGGCACGGGGGGCCAACGTCCTGACTTTC
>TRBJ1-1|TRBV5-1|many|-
CASSLQVDTEAFF
TGCGCCAGCAGCTTGCAGGTGGATACTGAAGCTTTCTTT
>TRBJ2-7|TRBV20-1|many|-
CSASSTADYEQYF
TGCAGTGCTAGTTCCACAGCCGACTACGAGCAGTACTTC
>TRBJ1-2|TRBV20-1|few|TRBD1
CSATDRGPDGYTF
TGCAGTGCGACGGACAGGGGGCCAGATGGCTACACCTTC
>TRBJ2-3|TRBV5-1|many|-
CASKVTDTQYF
TGCGCCAGCAAGGTCACAGATACGCAGTATTTT
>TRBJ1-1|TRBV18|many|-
CASSPGGGITEAFF
TGTGCCAGCTCACCGGGGGGAGGAATCACTGAAGCTTTCTTT
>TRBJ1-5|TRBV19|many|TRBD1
CASRTTGGSNQPQHF
TGTGCCAGTAGGACTACAGGGGGGAGCAATCAGCCCCAGCATTTT
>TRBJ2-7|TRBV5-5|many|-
CASSLPGVGVNEQYF
TGTGCCAGCAGCTTGCCAGGAGTTGGAGTCAACGAGCAGTACTTC
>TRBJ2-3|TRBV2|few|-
CASSPVGSDTQYF
TGTGCCAGCAGTCCCGTAGGGTCGGATACGCAGTATTTT
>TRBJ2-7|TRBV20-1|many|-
CSATLGTYEQYF
TGCAGTGCAACCCTCGGGACCTACGAGCAGTACTTC
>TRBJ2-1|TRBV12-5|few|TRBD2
CASGLPSGRGGHEQFF
TGTGCTAGTGGTTTGCCTAGCGGGAGGGGAGGGCATGAGCAGTTCTTC
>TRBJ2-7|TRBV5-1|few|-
CASSRTFDRTEQYF
TGCGCCAGCAGCCGAACCTTCGACAGGACAGAGCAGTACTTC
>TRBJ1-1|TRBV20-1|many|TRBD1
CSALSGTGSTEAFF
TGCAGTGCTCTATCCGGGACAGGGTCCACTGAAGCTTTCTTT